This passage covers 12 T cell receptor beta chains from one sample sequenced in a study of T cells expressing NK-cell markers. Using the 5' RACE reads, TCRdb records one entry per CDR3 protein without DNA. The sample's table shows more than 250,000 distinct CDR3 sequences. The specimen was blood T cells: a sorted CD56 or NKG2C T cell subset, CD4+ or CD8+ T cells, or bulk PBMC T cells (not recorded which). The receptors originated from a man between 18 and 35 years old in good health.

The rearrangement joins TRBV5-8 to TRBJ2-7; TCRdb reports TRBD2, a call that lacks DNA to check it against. Germline CDR1 SGHTS, CDR2 YDEGEE. This CDR3 has 13 residues. CDR3 sequence: CASSLMAGLEQYF. The full variable domain, rest sourced from reference TRBV5-8 and TRBJ2-7, is EAGVTQSPTHLIKTRGQQATLRCSPISGHTSVYWYQQALGLGLQFLLWYDEGEERNRGNFPPRFSGRQFPNYSSELNVNALELEDSALYLCASSLMAGLEQYFGPGTRLTVT.

The chain uses TRBV5-1 and TRBJ2-1; TCRdb designates TRBD1, a call that cannot be tested without DNA. Per the germline V gene, CDR1 is SGHRS and CDR2 is YFSETQ. The CDR3 is 11 amino acids. The chain's CDR3 is CASQGRQGRFF.

The rearrangement uses TRBV20-1 and TRBJ1-5. The germline V gene has CDR1 DFQATT and CDR2 SNEGSKA (reference sequence). CDR3 length equals 15 residues. The CDR3 region is CSARGMDGSNQPQHF.

The CDR3: CASSIMGGEEKLFF. This chain uses TRBV14 with TRBJ1-4; TCRdb picks TRBD1, but there is no DNA to check that call. Looked up from germline, CDR1 is SGHDN and CDR2 is FVKESK. The CDR3 extends over 14 amino acids.

V gene TRBV24-1 combines with J gene TRBJ1-5; TCRdb outputs TRBD1, but without DNA this stays unchecked. The CDR3 has 16 residues. In germline, CDR1 is KGHDR, CDR2 SFDVKD. CDR3 residues: CATSDQRDGGNQPQHF.

The V gene is TRBV7-3, the J gene TRBJ2-1; the TRBD1 assignment by TCRdb is unverifiable without DNA. This CDR3 region has 14 residues. CDR1 and CDR2 (germline): SGHTA, FQGTGA. The CDR3 sequence: CASSLMGGNNEQFF.

This sequence joins TRBV12-3 or TRBV12-4 and TRBJ1-1; TCRdb calls TRBD1, which cannot be checked without DNA. The CDR3 sequence is 15 residues long. This CDR3 reads CASSAGQVVNTEAFF.

This chain links TRBV6-2 or TRBV6-3 with TRBJ1-1; TCRdb picks TRBD1, but there is no DNA to check that call. This CDR3 region has 14 residues. In germline, CDR1 is MNHEY, CDR2 SVGEGT. The CDR3 spells CASVVRARNTEAFF.

J is TRBJ2-3 and V is TRBV20-1; TCRdb returns TRBD2, unconfirmable since there is no DNA. The CDR3 is 15 amino acids. Germline lookup yields CDR1 DFQATT and CDR2 SNEGSKA (reference sequence). CDR3: CSATRAGGSTDTQYF.

The gene calls are TRBV24-1 and TRBJ2-1; TCRdb gives TRBD1 as the D gene, but with no DNA this cannot be confirmed. The CDR3 is 16 residues long. Per the germline V gene, CDR1 is KGHDR and CDR2 is SFDVKD. The CDR3 protein is CATSDRDRGFGNEQFF.

This chain connects TRBV20-1 to TRBJ2-2; TCRdb's D call of TRBD1 is untestable without DNA. CDR1 is DFQATT, CDR2 SNEGSKA, per germline (reference sequence). The CDR3 runs 16 residues. CDR3: CSARDLAGRGSGELFF.

This chain links TRBV5-4 with TRBJ2-5; the TRBD1 assignment by TCRdb is unverifiable without DNA. The CDR3 sequence is 15 residues long. Germline V gives CDR1 SGHNT, CDR2 YYREEE (reference sequence). CDR3 region: CASSLGAGDVETQYF.